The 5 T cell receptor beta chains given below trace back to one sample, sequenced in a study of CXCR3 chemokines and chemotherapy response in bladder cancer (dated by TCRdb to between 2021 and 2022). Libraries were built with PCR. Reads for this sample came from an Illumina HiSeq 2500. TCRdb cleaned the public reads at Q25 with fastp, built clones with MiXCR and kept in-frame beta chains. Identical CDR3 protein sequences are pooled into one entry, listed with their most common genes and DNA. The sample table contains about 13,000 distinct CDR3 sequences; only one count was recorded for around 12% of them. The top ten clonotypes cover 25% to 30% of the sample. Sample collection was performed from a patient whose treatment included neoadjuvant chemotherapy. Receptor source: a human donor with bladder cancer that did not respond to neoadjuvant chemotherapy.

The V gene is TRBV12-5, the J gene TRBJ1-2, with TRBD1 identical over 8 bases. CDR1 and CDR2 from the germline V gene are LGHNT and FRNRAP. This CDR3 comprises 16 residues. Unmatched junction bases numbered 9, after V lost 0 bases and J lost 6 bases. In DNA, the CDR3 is TGTGCTAGTGGTTTGGTACTAGGGGCAGGGGGCAATGGCTACACCTTC. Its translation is CASGLVLGAGGNGYTF.

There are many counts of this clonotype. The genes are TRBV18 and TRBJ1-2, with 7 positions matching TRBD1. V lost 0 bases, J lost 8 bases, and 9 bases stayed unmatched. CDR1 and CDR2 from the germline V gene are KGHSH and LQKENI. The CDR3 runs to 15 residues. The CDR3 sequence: CASSPPSRGPLGYTF. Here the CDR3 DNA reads TGTGCCAGCTCACCACCGAGTAGGGGGCCACTGGGCTACACCTTC.

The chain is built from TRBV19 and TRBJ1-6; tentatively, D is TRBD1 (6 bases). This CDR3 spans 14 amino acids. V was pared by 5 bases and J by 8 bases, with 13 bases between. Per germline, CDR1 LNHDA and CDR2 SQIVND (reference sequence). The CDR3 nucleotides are TGTGCCAGTAGTCGGGGGGCAGGGGATTCACCCCTCCACTTT. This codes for CASSRGAGDSPLHF.

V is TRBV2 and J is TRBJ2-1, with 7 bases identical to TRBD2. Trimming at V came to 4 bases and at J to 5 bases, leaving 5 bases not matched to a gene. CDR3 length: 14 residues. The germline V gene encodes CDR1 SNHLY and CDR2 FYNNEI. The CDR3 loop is CASSGLAQDNEQFF. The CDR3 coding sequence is TGTGCCAGCAGTGGACTAGCCCAGGACAATGAGCAGTTCTTC.

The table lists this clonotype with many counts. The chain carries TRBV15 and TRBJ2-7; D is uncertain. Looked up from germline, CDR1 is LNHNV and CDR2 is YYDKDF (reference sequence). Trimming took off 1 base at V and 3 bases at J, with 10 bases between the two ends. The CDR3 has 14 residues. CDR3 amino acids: CATSRGWPFYEQYF. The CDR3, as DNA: TGTGCCACCAGCAGAGGTTGGCCTTTCTACGAGCAGTACTTC.